Shown below are 29 T cell receptor beta chains from a single sample sequenced in a study of T cell repertoires in cytomegalovirus infection. TCRdb called the reads again in MiXCR, with one record for every CDR3 protein. This sample has approximately 630,000 distinct CDR3 sequences, with approximately 24% found just once. Sequenced input: CD8+ T cells from PBMCs. The receptors come from a human donor in good health (CMV status not recorded). Some clones in this sample may be carry-over from other donors' samples.

The rearrangement uses TRBV28 and TRBJ1-4; no clear D gene. V lost 5 bases and J lost 8, with 9 bases in between. Germline loops: CDR1 MDHEN, CDR2 SYDVKM. The CDR3 totals 12 residues. The CDR3 DNA reads TGTGCCAGCAGTCCCATGAACGAAAAACTGTTTTTT. Translation gives CASSPMNEKLFF.

The sample holds a few counts of this clonotype. This sequence joins TRBV7-9 and TRBJ1-2; D uncertain. Germline V gene data show CDR1 as SEHNR and CDR2 as FQNEAQ (reference sequence). CDR3 length equals 13 residues. The V and J ends lost 1 base and 7 bases respectively, with 10 bases between them. The CDR3 spells CASSLESVFGYTF. CDR3 nucleotides: TGTGCCAGCAGCTTAGAATCCGTTTTTGGCTACACCTTC.

The chain has TRBV5-1 and TRBJ2-1; 7 bases agree with TRBD2. Germline V gene data show CDR1 as SGHRS and CDR2 as YFSETQ. This CDR3 has 15 residues. With V trimmed by 3 bases and J by 0 bases, 3 bases remained unmatched. The chain's CDR3 is CASSWRGSSYNEQFF. CDR3 in DNA: TGCGCCAGCAGCTGGCGGGGGAGCTCCTACAATGAGCAGTTCTTC.

This clonotype was observed at least ten times. This chain connects TRBV5-5 to TRBJ1-5; weak D call: TRBD1 (5 bases). Germline V gene lookup returns CDR1 SGHKS and CDR2 YYEKEE (reference sequence). V dropped 2 bases and J dropped 0 bases, with 12 bases sitting between them. The CDR3 length is 16 residues. The CDR3 region has the DNA TGTGCCAGCAGCTTAGGTGGGGCCTATAGCAATCAGCCCCAGCATTTT. Protein sequence: CASSLGGAYSNQPQHF.

This clonotype was seen repeatedly, ten times or more. V gene TRBV7-2 combines with J gene TRBJ2-3, with D possibly matching TRBD1 (6 bases). The germline CDR1 and CDR2 sequences are SGHTA and FQGNSA. CDR3 length equals 15 residues. V was cut by 4 bases and J by 0 bases, with 11 bases left in between. The CDR3: CASSSTGYSTDTQYF. The CDR3 coding sequence is TGTGCCAGCAGCTCAACAGGGTATAGCACAGATACGCAGTATTTT.

The rearrangement joins TRBV7-9 to TRBJ1-2; the D is unclear. With 10 bases removed from V and 2 bases from J, the gap between germline ends came to 17 bases. This CDR3 is 14 amino acids long. From germline, CDR1 is SEHNR and CDR2 FQNEAQ (reference sequence). Here the CDR3 DNA reads TGTGCCAACCAAGCCCAGAGCTCAAACTATGGCTACACCTTC. Residues: CANQAQSSNYGYTF.

The chain carries TRBV28 and TRBJ1-6, with 7 bases aligning to TRBD1. This CDR3 is 14 amino acids long. Germline V gene sequence: CDR1 MDHEN, CDR2 SYDVKM. The V and J ends lost 7 bases and 4 bases, in that order; junction bases with no gene match: 4. This CDR3 reads CASTRQGYNSPLHF. For the CDR3, the DNA is TGTGCCAGCACCCGACAGGGATATAATTCACCCCTCCACTTT.

This clonotype was picked up many times. V and J are TRBV5-1 and TRBJ2-2, with unresolved D. Deletions cut 2 bases from V and 6 bases from J, with 11 bases between. The CDR3 runs 14 residues. Germline V CDR1 and CDR2: SGHRS, YFSETQ. This chain's CDR3 is CASSFPGRAGELFF. The CDR3 bases are TGCGCCAGCAGCTTCCCGGGCCGGGCCGGGGAGCTGTTTTTT.

This clonotype was counted at least ten times. This chain joins TRBV14 and TRBJ2-1; TRBD1 matches at 8 bases. The germline CDR1 and CDR2 sequences are SGHDN and FVKESK. The V and J ends lost 1 base and 0 bases, in that order; junction bases with no gene match: 2. CDR3 length: 16 amino acids. The CDR3 DNA follows: TGTGCCAGCAGCCAAGCCGGACAGGGCTCCTACAATGAGCAGTTCTTC. It translates to CASSQAGQGSYNEQFF. The whole variable domain, remainder taken from reference TRBV14 and TRBJ2-1, is EAGVTQFPSHSVIEKGQTVTLRCDPISGHDNLYWYRRVMGKEIKFLLHFVKESKQDESGMPNNRFLAERTGGTYSTLKVQPAELEDSGVYFCASSQAGQGSYNEQFFGPGTRLTVL.

A remark on this clonotype: Just one base apart from a much larger clone, this may be a read error. This chain connects TRBV28 to TRBJ2-1; TRBD2 aligns across 9 bases. V was pared by 7 bases and J by 2 bases, with 9 bases of the junction left unmatched. The CDR3 is 16 amino acids. Germline V gene sequence: CDR1 MDHEN, CDR2 SYDVKM. CDR3 residues: CASNTLLAGTYNEQFF. DNA for the CDR3: TGTGCCAGCAACACCCTTCTAGCGGGGACCTACAATGAGCAGTTCTTC.

This clonotype was seen at least ten times. J is TRBJ1-2 and V is TRBV12-3 or TRBV12-4; no clear D gene. The ends were cut back, 4 bases at V and 7 bases at J, with 25 bases in the middle. The CDR3 consists of 17 residues. The CDR3 nucleotides read TGTGCCAGCAGTTCCCTGGGTAGGGCCGACTGGATAGGTGGCTACACCTTC. Its protein product is CASSSLGRADWIGGYTF.

For the CDR3, the DNA is TGCAGCGTTGAAGATCGTGGAGGCTACATCGGTCCCTATGGCTACACCTTC. Its protein is CSVEDRGGYIGPYGYTF. This chain joins TRBV29-1 and TRBJ1-2; no clear D. Trimming took off 0 bases at V and 4 bases at J, with 21 bases between the two ends. The CDR3 length is 17 residues. Germline CDR1 and CDR2: SQVTM and ANQGSEA.

The genes are TRBV20-1 and TRBJ2-1; a weak D match, TRBD2 (5 bases). Germline V CDR1 and CDR2: DFQATT, SNEGSKA (reference sequence). Trimming removed 4 bases from V and 3 bases from J, with 22 bases in between. The CDR3 length is 17 residues. In DNA form, the CDR3 reads TGCAGTGCTAATTCCCTAGAGACACGACGGGACTACAATGAGCAGTTCTTC. Translated: CSANSLETRRDYNEQFF.

The chain combines TRBV5-6 with TRBJ2-7; tentatively, D is TRBD1 or TRBD2 (5 bases each). The CDR3 totals 14 residues. Per the germline V gene, CDR1 is SGHDT and CDR2 is YYEEEE. Trimming stripped 2 bases from V and 3 bases from J, with 12 bases between. The CDR3 nucleotides are TGTGCCAGCAGCTTCCCGGGACGGGTCTACGAGCAGTACTTC. Its translation: CASSFPGRVYEQYF.

V is TRBV6-6 and J is TRBJ2-7, with 8 bases identical to TRBD2. V lost 1 base and J lost 5; bases outside the gene matches: 16. CDR3 size: 18 residues. Germline CDR1 MNHNY, CDR2 SVGAGI (reference sequence). CDR3 loop: CASSYLQILSGGYHEQYF. CDR3 in DNA: TGTGCCAGCAGTTACTTACAAATTTTAAGCGGGGGTTACCACGAGCAGTACTTC.

This clonotype has a count of ten or more. The rearrangement joins TRBV7-4 to TRBJ1-2, with a possible D match to TRBD1 (5 bases). This CDR3 is 15 amino acids long. V lost 1 base and J lost 3, with 12 bases in between. The germline gives CDR1 SGHVT, CDR2 SQSDAQ. As DNA, the CDR3 is TGTGCCAGCAGCTTAGAGATGCGAGGGGACTATGGCTACACCTTC. It translates to CASSLEMRGDYGYTF.

A few counts support this clonotype. The chain joins TRBV20-1 to TRBJ2-7; 9 positions agree with TRBD1. Germline V gene sequence: CDR1 DFQATT, CDR2 SNEGSKA (reference sequence). With 1 base clipped from V and 2 bases from J, the junction kept 6 bases outside the gene matches. This CDR3 contains 15 residues. The DNA for the CDR3 is TGCAGTGCTAGAGGAAGGGGACAGGGTACCTACGAGCAGTACGTC. It translates to CSARGRGQGTYEQYV.

At least ten counts were recorded for this clonotype. V and J are TRBV25-1 and TRBJ2-2; 10 bases align to TRBD1. This CDR3 spans 16 amino acids. Germline V gene sequence: CDR1 MGHDK, CDR2 SYGVNS. J gave up 7 bases and V 4 bases, and 9 bases lay outside the gene matches. The CDR3 here is CASSAWDRGVSGELFF. The CDR3 DNA reads TGTGCCAGCAGTGCATGGGACAGGGGCGTAAGCGGGGAGCTGTTTTTT.

This clonotype was recorded a few times. The chain uses TRBV15 and TRBJ2-3; a weak D match, TRBD2 (7 bases). The ends were cut back, 0 bases at V and 3 bases at J, with 16 bases in the middle. The CDR3 length is 17 residues. CDR1 LNHNV and CDR2 YYDKDF come from the germline V gene (reference sequence). The CDR3 region has the DNA TGTGCCACCAGCAGAGAGGGGGGGACAAGTGTAACAGATACGCAGTATTTT. Translating gives CATSREGGTSVTDTQYF.

This clonotype was seen only a few times. The CDR3 loop reads CASSLEVTRDEQFF. The CDR3 region has the DNA TGTGCCAGCAGCTTAGAGGTCACTCGCGATGAGCAGTTCTTC. V usage is TRBV7-9 and J usage is TRBJ2-1; no definite D call. Per the germline V gene, CDR1 is SEHNR and CDR2 is FQNEAQ (reference sequence). With 1 base removed from V and 8 bases from J, the gap between germline ends came to 12 bases. There are 14 residues in the CDR3.

This clonotype has at least ten counts. This chain joins TRBV12-3 or TRBV12-4 and TRBJ2-1; 9 bases match TRBD2. V shed 6 bases, J shed 3 bases, and the junction held 3 bases outside the gene matches. The CDR3 runs 14 residues. The CDR3 loop reads CASRGSGGYNEQFF. The CDR3 DNA is TGTGCCAGCAGAGGTAGCGGGGGCTACAATGAGCAGTTCTTC.

The chain is built from TRBV29-1 and TRBJ1-2; possible D gene TRBD1, 6 bases. The CDR3 length is 17 residues. Germline V CDR1 and CDR2: SQVTM, ANQGSEA. Trimming shortened V by 1 base and J by 4 bases, and 22 bases separated the two germline ends. In DNA, the CDR3 is TGCAGCGTTGAAGGTTTGGGCCAGGGGTCCTCCCTCTATGGCTACACCTTC. Translating it yields CSVEGLGQGSSLYGYTF. The variable domain in full, with the rest retrieved from reference TRBV29-1 and TRBJ1-2, is SAVISQKPSRDICQRGTSLTIQCQVDSQVTMMFWYRQQPGQSLTLIATANQGSEATYESGFVIDKFPISRPNLTFSTLTVSNMSPEDSSIYLCSVEGLGQGSSLYGYTFGSGTRLTVV.

In this sample, this clonotype turned up many times. The V call is TRBV7-6, the J call TRBJ1-1, with a weak D call TRBD1 (5 bases). The CDR3 spans 18 residues. V was cut by 7 bases and J by 2 bases, with 26 bases left in between. CDR1 is SGHVS, CDR2 FNYEAQ, per germline. CDR3 bases: TGTGCCAGCACCCCTCGGGGGGTTACTAGTGGGTCAAACACTGAAGCTTTCTTT. It is translated as CASTPRGVTSGSNTEAFF.

The chain recombines TRBV6-2 or TRBV6-3 with TRBJ1-4; D remains unclear. Trimming removed 5 bases from V and 5 bases from J, with 18 bases in between. Germline loops: CDR1 MNHEY, CDR2 SVGEGT. The CDR3 is 16 amino acids. As DNA, the CDR3 is TGTGCCAGCAGTCCGAAACTGCCAGGTTCGAATGAAAAACTGTTTTTT. Its protein product is CASSPKLPGSNEKLFF.

The chain has TRBV29-1 and TRBJ2-7; 7 bases agree with TRBD2. The V gene's germline CDR1 is SQVTM and CDR2 ANQGSEA. Trimming cost V 6 bases and J 0 bases; bases outside gene matches: 5. There are 13 residues in the CDR3. In DNA form, the CDR3 reads TGCAGCGTGTCCGGGGGGAGCTCCTACGAGCAGTACTTC. It encodes CSVSGGSSYEQYF.

This clonotype was counted between two and nine times. The chain combines TRBV2 with TRBJ2-2; D perhaps matches TRBD1 (6 bases). Trimming took 7 bases from V and 3 from J, leaving 9 bases between them. Germline-derived CDR1 and CDR2 are SNHLY and FYNNEI. This CDR3 is built from 13 residues. The CDR3: CASTDRDTGELFF. The CDR3 DNA reads as TGTGCCAGCACGGACAGAGACACCGGGGAGCTGTTTTTT.

This clonotype was seen many times. This CDR3 reads CASSIAGYNEQFF. The CDR3 bases are TGTGCCAGTAGTATCGCAGGCTACAATGAGCAGTTCTTC. The rearrangement uses TRBV19 and TRBJ2-1; D not certain. The CDR3 extends over 13 amino acids. Germline-derived CDR1 and CDR2 are LNHDA and SQIVND (reference sequence). Trimming stripped 3 bases from V and 3 bases from J, with 6 bases between.

The rearrangement joins TRBV6-5 to TRBJ2-1; 16 bases match TRBD2. This CDR3 is 19 amino acids long. Trimming removed 1 base from V and 2 bases from J; junction bases left unmatched: 5. CDR1 is MNHEY and CDR2 is SVGAGI in the germline V gene. DNA of the CDR3: TGTGCCAGCAGTTACTGGGGACTAGCGGGGGGGCCCACCTACAATGAGCAGTTCTTC. This codes for CASSYWGLAGGPTYNEQFF.

The V call is TRBV19, the J call TRBJ2-1; D is uncertain. The CDR3 extends over 16 amino acids. V was cut by 0 bases and J by 0 bases, with 9 bases left in between. CDR1 is LNHDA, CDR2 SQIVND, per germline (reference sequence). The CDR3 bases are TGTGCCAGTAGTATAGATGGTCCCAGCTCCTACAATGAGCAGTTCTTC. Amino acids: CASSIDGPSSYNEQFF. The complete variable domain, with remaining parts taken from reference TRBV19 and TRBJ2-1, reads DGGITQSPKYLFRKEGQNVTLSCEQNLNHDAMYWYRQDPGQGLRLIYYSQIVNDFQKGDIAEGYSVSREKKESFPLTVTSAQKNPTAFYLCASSIDGPSSYNEQFFGPGTRLTVL.